Presented here are 5 T cell receptor beta chains from one specimen sequenced in a study of blood T cell repertoires in COVID-19. Clones were read by immunoSEQ multiplex PCR, and TCRdb kept only the in-frame ones, dropping some. This table holds approximately 220,000 clones, 88% found once. Sequenced input: PBMCs or T cells enriched from blood (not recorded which). These receptor sequences come from a woman between 25 and 40 years old who had recovered from COVID-19.

This chain links TRBV27 with TRBJ1-2; tentatively, D is TRBD1 (5 bases). CDR1 is MNHEY and CDR2 is SMNVEV in the germline V gene (reference sequence). This CDR3 has 14 residues. Trimming left V 6 bases short and J 0 bases short, with 11 bases between. CDR3 protein: CASRLTTANYGYTF. Here the CDR3 DNA reads TGTGCCAGCAGACTTACGACAGCTAACTATGGCTACACCTTC.

The chain couples TRBV6-5 to TRBJ2-7; 8 bases agree with TRBD2. The CDR3 covers 16 residues. Per germline, CDR1 MNHEY and CDR2 SVGAGI. With 4 bases clipped from V and 7 bases from J, the junction kept 15 bases outside the gene matches. The CDR3 is CASSLSPAGARLEQYF. In DNA form, the CDR3 reads TGTGCCAGCAGTTTATCCCCAGCGGGGGCCCGTTTAGAGCAGTACTTC.

The sample holds a few counts of this clone. The chain employs TRBV7-6 and TRBJ2-7, with D possibly TRBD2 on 6 matching bases. Per the germline V gene, CDR1 is SGHVS and CDR2 is FNYEAQ. This CDR3 has 17 amino acids. Deletions cut 3 bases from V and 0 bases from J, with 18 bases between. CDR3 sequence reads: CASSLGGGPGVSYEQYF. As DNA, the CDR3 is TGTGCCAGCAGCTTGGGAGGTGGGCCCGGTGTCTCCTACGAGCAGTACTTC.

In its sample, this clone was seen many times. The V call is TRBV4-2, the J call TRBJ2-1, with 12 bases identical to TRBD2. The CDR3 spans 16 residues. The junction had 4 bases not matched to a gene; V was cut back by 1 base and J by 6 bases. Germline V gene lookup returns CDR1 LGHNA and CDR2 YNFKEQ. The CDR3: CASSQVLAGGANEQFF. CDR3 DNA sequence: TGTGCCAGCAGCCAAGTACTAGCGGGGGGTGCCAATGAGCAGTTCTTC.

The chain uses TRBV7-6 and TRBJ2-1; 14 bases agree with TRBD2. This CDR3 region has 19 residues. Per the germline V gene, CDR1 is SGHVS and CDR2 is FNYEAQ. The J segment lost 3 bases and the V segment lost 5 bases, leaving 12 bases of the junction unmatched. The CDR3 DNA follows: TGTGCCAGCAGCACACCGGGACTAGCGGGGGCGACACTCTACAATGAGCAGTTCTTC. It is translated as CASSTPGLAGATLYNEQFF.